The 12 T cell receptor beta chains below all came from one sample that was sequenced in a study of T cell responses to AZD1222 COVID-19 vaccine (dated by TCRdb to the early 2020s). Library preparation employed the immunoSEQ multiplex PCR assay. TCRdb took this table from immuneACCESS and kept in-frame rearrangements with V and J called. Such tables lack part of the clones; where checked against another copy, unresolved V genes explain under half of the gap, and the rest is unexplained. This sample has 85,000 to 130,000 clones in its table, and roughly 86% of those were observed once. Over 3% of the sample goes to the ten largest clones. The time point label, as the study defines it: about 28 days (+/-7) after the second vaccine dose. The treatment or condition label corresponds to: meningococcal conjugate vaccine given as trial control. The specimen was peripheral blood, collected 28 days after the second dose of the MenACWY control vaccine. The source is an adult who received the MenACWY meningococcal vaccine as a control.

The rearrangement uses TRBV5-1 and TRBJ1-1, with no clear D. The germline CDR1 and CDR2 sequences are SGHRS and YFSETQ. This CDR3 contains 15 residues. Trimming pared 4 bases from V and 13 bases from J, leaving 26 bases between. The CDR3 DNA follows: TGCGCCAGCAGCCCTGGCGATCCGGGAACACGCGGGGTTTTCTTT. This translates into CASSPGDPGTRGVFF.

The V gene is TRBV9, the J gene TRBJ2-5, with TRBD2 matching over 7 bases. CDR1 is SGDLS and CDR2 is YYNGEE in the germline V gene. V trimming: 0 bases; J trimming: 7 bases; junction bases outside the gene matches: 6. CDR3 size: 14 residues. CDR3 in DNA: TGTGCCAGCAGCGTAGGGGGAGCGGGGACGACCCAGTACTTC. This translates into CASSVGGAGTTQYF.

The chain recombines TRBV7-3 with TRBJ2-7, with a tentative D call TRBD2 (5 bases). The CDR3 length is 14 residues. The germline V and J ends were trimmed by 2 bases and 2 bases, with 10 bases remaining between them. Germline lookup yields CDR1 SGHTA and CDR2 FQGTGA. The CDR3 region has the DNA TGTGCCAGCAGCTTATTTGGAGGACCCTACGAGCAGTACTTC. Its protein product is CASSLFGGPYEQYF.

V is TRBV4-3 and J is TRBJ2-3; TRBD2 might be the D (5 bases). V lost 0 bases and J 0 bases, leaving 22 bases between the germline ends. There are 20 residues in the CDR3. CDR1 LGHNA and CDR2 YSLEER come from the germline V gene. The CDR3 loop reads CASSQESRTDSYISTDTQYF. CDR3 nucleotides: TGCGCCAGCAGCCAAGAAAGCAGGACGGACTCCTACATTAGCACAGATACGCAGTATTTT.

The chain joins TRBV5-5 to TRBJ1-1; 11 bases are a match to TRBD1. The germline CDR1 and CDR2 sequences are SGHKS and YYEKEE (reference sequence). J gave up 3 bases and V 1 base, and 11 bases lay outside the gene matches. CDR3 size: 18 residues. Here the CDR3 reads CASSLSTGQGATDTEAFF. Here the CDR3 DNA reads TGTGCCAGCAGCTTGTCAACCGGACAGGGGGCTACAGACACTGAAGCTTTCTTT.

The chain couples TRBV7-9 to TRBJ2-7, with TRBD1 matching 11 bases. The V segment lost 4 bases and the J segment 3 bases; nucleotides outside the gene matches: 8. Germline V lookup: CDR1 SEHNR, CDR2 FQNEAQ (reference sequence). This CDR3 is 16 amino acids long. The CDR3 nucleotides are TGTGCCAGCAGCTCCCGGCAGGGGACAGGGGGCTACGAGCAGTACTTC. As protein: CASSSRQGTGGYEQYF.

This clone is a singleton in its sample. This sequence joins TRBV5-1 and TRBJ1-2, with TRBD1 as a possible D gene (5 bases). The length of the CDR3 is 14 residues. The V end was cut by 4 bases, the J end by 2 bases, with 12 bases between. Per the germline V gene, CDR1 is SGHRS and CDR2 is YFSETQ. The DNA of the CDR3 is TGCGCCAGCAGCCCAACGACAGTAAACTATGGCTACACCTTC. It is translated as CASSPTTVNYGYTF.

The rearrangement links TRBV7-2 to TRBJ2-4; 8 bases fit TRBD1. Trimming at V came to 4 bases and at J to 2 bases, leaving 4 bases not matched to a gene. This CDR3 is built from 15 residues. Germline CDR1 SGHTA, CDR2 FQGNSA. The CDR3 DNA follows: TGTGCCAGCAGCTCTACAGGGGGTACCAAAAACATTCAGTACTTC. It specifies CASSSTGGTKNIQYF.

The CDR3 sequence: CSASIGQMVNQPQHF. The CDR3 nucleotides read TGCAGTGCTAGTATCGGCCAGATGGTGAATCAGCCCCAGCATTTT. The rearrangement uses TRBV20-1 and TRBJ1-5; D is undetermined. From germline, CDR1 is DFQATT and CDR2 SNEGSKA (reference sequence). V gave up 3 bases and J gave up 4 bases, with 16 bases separating them. This CDR3 region has 15 residues.

The CDR3 DNA follows: TGTGCCAGCAGTGTACGGGGGGCGGAAAGCAATCAGCCCCAGCATTTT. Its protein is CASSVRGAESNQPQHF. The chain is built from TRBV2 and TRBJ1-5; tentatively, D is TRBD1 (6 bases). V shed 4 bases and J shed 1 base, with 14 bases lying between them. The CDR3 is made up of 16 amino acids. Germline CDR1 SNHLY, CDR2 FYNNEI.

The V gene is TRBV3-1 (or the pseudogene TRBV3-2), the J gene TRBJ2-5; D remains ambiguous. CDR3 size: 11 residues. V lost 0 bases and J 4 bases, leaving 0 bases between the germline ends. Looked up from germline, CDR1 is LGHDT and CDR2 is YNNKEL (reference sequence). The CDR3 region has the DNA TGTGCCAGCAGCCAAGAAGAGACCCAGTACTTC. This translates into CASSQEETQYF.

The chain links TRBV7-2 to TRBJ2-5; 7 nucleotides align to TRBD1. Germline V gene sequence: CDR1 SGHTA, CDR2 FQGNSA. The CDR3 sequence is 15 residues long. V lost 4 bases, J lost 2 bases, and 7 bases stayed unmatched. The CDR3 spells CASSSDRSMQETQYF. For the CDR3, the DNA is TGTGCCAGCAGCTCGGACAGGTCGATGCAAGAGACCCAGTACTTC.